This T cell receptor (beta chain) was found in a study of PD-1 blockade in classical Hodgkin lymphoma. The time point is: cycle 4 day 1 (C4D1), after more than 5 weeks of nivolumab. After autologous stem cell transplantation all patients relapsed, and prior brentuximab vedotin exposure differed between cohorts. Best response was recorded as complete response, partial response or progressive disease. As regards this clone: Its matching antigen is unknown.

V was trimmed by 2 bases and J by 4 bases, leaving 6 bases between them. Germline CDR1 SGHVS, CDR2 FQNEAQ. This CDR3 has 13 residues. Findings and limits, study-wide: Whatever underlies the repertoire differences (possibly disease activity or prior therapy) remains undefined. Complete responders' diversity at baseline resembled that of newly diagnosed patients.

Profiling relied on immunoSEQ multiplex PCR, and the TCRdb table lists in-frame clones only, not all of them. The sample has tens of thousands of clones, about 85% seen once. This receptor was identified in a human donor with classical Hodgkin lymphoma. The material sequenced was peripheral blood mononuclear cells (PBMCs), taken before the fourth cycle of nivolumab. The chain is built from TRBV7-8 and TRBJ1-5; D call uncertain. CDR3 region: CASSLTVNQPQHF. The CDR3 nucleotides are TGTGCCAGCAGCTTAACAGTAAATCAGCCCCAGCATTTT.